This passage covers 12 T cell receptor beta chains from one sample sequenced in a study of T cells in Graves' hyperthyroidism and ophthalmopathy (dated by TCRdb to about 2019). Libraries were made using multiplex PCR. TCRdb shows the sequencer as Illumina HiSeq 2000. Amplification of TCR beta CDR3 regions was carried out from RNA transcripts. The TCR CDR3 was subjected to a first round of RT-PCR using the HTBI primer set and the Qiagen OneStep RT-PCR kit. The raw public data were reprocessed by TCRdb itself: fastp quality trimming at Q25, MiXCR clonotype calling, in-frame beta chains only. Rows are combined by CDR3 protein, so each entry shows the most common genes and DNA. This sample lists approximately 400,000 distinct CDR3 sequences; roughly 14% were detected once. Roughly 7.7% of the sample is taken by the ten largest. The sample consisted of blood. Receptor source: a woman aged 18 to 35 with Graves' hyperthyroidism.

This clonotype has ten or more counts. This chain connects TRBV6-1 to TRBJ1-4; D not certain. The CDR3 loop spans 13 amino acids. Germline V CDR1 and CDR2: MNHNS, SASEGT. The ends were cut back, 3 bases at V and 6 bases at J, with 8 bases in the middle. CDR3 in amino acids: CASSDQAHEKLFF. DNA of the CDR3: TGTGCCAGCAGTGACCAGGCCCATGAAAAACTGTTTTTT.

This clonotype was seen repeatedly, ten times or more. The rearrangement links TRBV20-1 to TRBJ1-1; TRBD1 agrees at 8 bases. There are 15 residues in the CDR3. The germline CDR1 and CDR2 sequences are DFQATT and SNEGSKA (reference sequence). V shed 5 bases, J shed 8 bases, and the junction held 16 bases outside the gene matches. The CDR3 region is CSASGQSLNRGEAFF. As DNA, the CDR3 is TGCAGTGCTTCAGGACAGTCCTTGAACAGGGGGGAAGCTTTCTTT.

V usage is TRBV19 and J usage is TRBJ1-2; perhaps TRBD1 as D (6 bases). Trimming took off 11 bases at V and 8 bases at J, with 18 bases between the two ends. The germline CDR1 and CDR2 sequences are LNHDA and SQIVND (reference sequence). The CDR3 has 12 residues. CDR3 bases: TGTGCCGCCCGGGCAGGGGCGGGCGGCTACACCTTC. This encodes CAARAGAGGYTF. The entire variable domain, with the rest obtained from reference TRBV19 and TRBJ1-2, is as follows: DGGITQSPKYLFRKEGQNVTLSCEQNLNHDAMYWYRQDPGQGLRLIYYSQIVNDFQKGDIAEGYSVSREKKESFPLTVTSAQKNPTAFYLCAARAGAGGYTFGSGTRLTVV.

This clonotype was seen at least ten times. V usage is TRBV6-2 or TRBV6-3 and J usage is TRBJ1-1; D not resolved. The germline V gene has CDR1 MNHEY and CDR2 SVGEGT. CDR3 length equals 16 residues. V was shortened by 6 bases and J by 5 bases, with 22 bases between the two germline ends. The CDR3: CASRHPRTEGWTEAFF. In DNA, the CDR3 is TGTGCCAGCAGGCATCCCCGGACGGAAGGGTGGACTGAAGCTTTCTTT.

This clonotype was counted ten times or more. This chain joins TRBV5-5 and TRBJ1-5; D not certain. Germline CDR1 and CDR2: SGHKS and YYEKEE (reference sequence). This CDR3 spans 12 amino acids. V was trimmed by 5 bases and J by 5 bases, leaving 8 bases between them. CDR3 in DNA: TGTGCCAGCAGTTCCCCCGATCAGCCCCAGCATTTT. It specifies CASSSPDQPQHF.

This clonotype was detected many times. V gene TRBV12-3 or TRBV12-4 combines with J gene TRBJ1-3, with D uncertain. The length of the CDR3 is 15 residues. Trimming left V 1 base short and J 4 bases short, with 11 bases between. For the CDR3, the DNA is TGTGCCAGCAGTTTAGGCGCCGGGAGGGGAAACACCATATATTTT. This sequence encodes CASSLGAGRGNTIYF.

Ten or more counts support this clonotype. CDR3 amino acids: CASSTLGTGELFF. As DNA, the CDR3 is TGTGCCAGCAGTACACTGGGCACCGGGGAGCTGTTTTTT. The genes are TRBV12-3 or TRBV12-4 and TRBJ2-2, with D unclear. This CDR3 comprises 13 residues. Trimming shortened V by 5 bases and J by 4 bases, and 8 bases separated the two germline ends.

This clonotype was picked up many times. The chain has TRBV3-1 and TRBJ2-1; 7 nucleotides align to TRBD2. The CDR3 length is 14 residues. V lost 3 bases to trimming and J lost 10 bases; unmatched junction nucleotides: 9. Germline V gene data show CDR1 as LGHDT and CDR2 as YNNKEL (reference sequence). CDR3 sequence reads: CASSHGREMDEQFF. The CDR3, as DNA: TGTGCCAGCAGCCATGGGCGGGAGATGGACGAGCAGTTCTTC.

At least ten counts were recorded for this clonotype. The CDR3 region is CASSALRGQGYNEQFF. The DNA for the CDR3 is TGTGCCAGCAGCGCCCTCCGCGGACAGGGTTACAATGAGCAGTTCTTC. The chain employs TRBV11-2 and TRBJ2-1; the match to TRBD1 covers 8 bases. Germline trimming cut 5 bases from V and 4 bases from J; bases unmatched to any gene: 10. The germline V gene encodes CDR1 SGHAT and CDR2 FQNNGV. The CDR3 has 16 amino acids.

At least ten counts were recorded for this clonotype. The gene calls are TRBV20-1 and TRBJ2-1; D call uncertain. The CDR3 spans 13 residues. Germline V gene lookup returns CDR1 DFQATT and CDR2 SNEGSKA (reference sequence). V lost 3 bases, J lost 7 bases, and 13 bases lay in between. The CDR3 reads CSARAPGRNEQFF. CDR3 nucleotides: TGCAGTGCTAGGGCCCCTGGGCGGAATGAGCAGTTCTTC.

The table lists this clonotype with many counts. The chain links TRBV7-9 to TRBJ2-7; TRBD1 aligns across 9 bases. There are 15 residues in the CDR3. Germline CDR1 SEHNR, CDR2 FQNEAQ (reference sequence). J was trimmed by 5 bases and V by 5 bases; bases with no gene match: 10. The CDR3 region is CASSPGWDRVHEQYF. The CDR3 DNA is TGTGCCAGCAGCCCGGGGTGGGACAGGGTTCACGAGCAGTACTTC.

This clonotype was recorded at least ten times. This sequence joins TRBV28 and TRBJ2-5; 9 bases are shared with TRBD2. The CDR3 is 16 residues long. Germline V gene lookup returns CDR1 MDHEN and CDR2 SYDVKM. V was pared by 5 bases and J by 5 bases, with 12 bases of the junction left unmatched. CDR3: CASSAQGRGGKETQYF. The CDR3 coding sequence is TGTGCCAGCAGTGCGCAGGGGCGGGGGGGCAAGGAGACCCAGTACTTC. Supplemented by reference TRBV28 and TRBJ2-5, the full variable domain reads DVKVTQSSRYLVKRTGEKVFLECVQDMDHENMFWYRQDPGLGLRLIYFSYDVKMKEKGDIPEGYSVSREKKERFSLILESASTNQTSMYLCASSAQGRGGKETQYFGPGTRLLVL.